The 8 T cell receptor beta chains reported below all come from one sample, sequenced in a study of T-cell memory formation after mild COVID-19. One entry per CDR3 protein results from TCRdb running MiXCR on the 5' RACE reads. Counted here are approximately 490,000 distinct CDR3 sequences, around 21% occurring once; the ten biggest clones make up around 12%. The sample was PBMCs or a T cell subset sorted from them (not recorded which). The receptor set was obtained from an adult woman who had mild COVID-19 (a few samples of this study predate the infection). Cell type and time point are not known.

The chain is built from TRBV29-1 and TRBJ2-1; 7 nucleotides line up with TRBD2. The germline V gene encodes CDR1 SQVTM and CDR2 ANQGSEA. This CDR3 spans 14 amino acids. V lost 8 bases and J lost 4; bases outside the gene matches: 11. The CDR3 nucleotides read TGCAGCACCTCGATGACTAGCCTATACAATGAGCAGTTCTTC. This translates into CSTSMTSLYNEQFF.

This clonotype was counted between two and nine times. The V and J genes are TRBV18 and TRBJ1-4; D gene uncertain. The germline gives CDR1 KGHSH, CDR2 LQKENI. Between the trimmed V and J ends, which lost 3 bases and 3 bases, there was a span of 2 bases. The CDR3 totals 12 residues. The DNA of the CDR3 is TGTGCCAGCTCACCCTCTAATGAAAAACTGTTTTTT. Amino acids: CASSPSNEKLFF.

The rearrangement joins TRBV27 to TRBJ2-3; unclear D gene. The CDR3 totals 15 residues. CDR1 MNHEY and CDR2 SMNVEV come from the germline V gene (reference sequence). Deletions cut 3 bases from V and 1 base from J, with 11 bases between. In DNA form, the CDR3 reads TGTGCCAGCAGTTTTTTGGCGTTGGGCACAGATACGCAGTATTTT. Translated, it gives CASSFLALGTDTQYF.

The V gene is TRBV27, the J gene TRBJ2-7; perhaps TRBD1 as D (6 bases). Between the trimmed V and J ends, which lost 8 bases and 3 bases, there was a span of 17 bases. Germline V gene data show CDR1 as MNHEY and CDR2 as SMNVEV (reference sequence). The CDR3 sequence is 14 residues long. This chain's CDR3 is CASAGTRLLYEQYF. In DNA form, the CDR3 reads TGTGCCAGCGCCGGGACAAGACTTCTCTACGAGCAGTACTTC.

In this sample, this clonotype turned up a few times. This rearrangement joins TRBV2 to TRBJ1-1; 9 bases line up with TRBD1. The length of the CDR3 is 11 residues. Germline trimming cut 9 bases from V and 7 bases from J; bases unmatched to any gene: 3. From germline, CDR1 is SNHLY and CDR2 FYNNEI. This CDR3 is CARGGQGEAFF. DNA for the CDR3: TGTGCCAGAGGGGGACAGGGTGAAGCTTTCTTT.

J is TRBJ2-2 and V is TRBV5-1, with 9 bases that match TRBD1. This CDR3 region has 16 residues. The germline V gene has CDR1 SGHRS and CDR2 YFSETQ. V dropped 3 bases and J dropped 4; count of bases not matched to a gene: 7. CDR3 DNA: TGCGCCAGCAGCTGGACAGGGGTGGATGTCACCGGGGAGCTGTTTTTT. Translated, it gives CASSWTGVDVTGELFF. Supplemented by reference TRBV5-1 and TRBJ2-2, the full variable domain reads KAGVTQTPRYLIKTRGQQVTLSCSPISGHRSVSWYQQTPGQGLQFLFEYFSETQRNKGNFPGRFSGRQFSNSRSEMNVSTLELGDSALYLCASSWTGVDVTGELFFGEGSRLTVL.

Many counts were recorded for this clonotype. This sequence joins TRBV5-1 and TRBJ2-2; maybe TRBD1 (6 bases). The CDR3 loop spans 15 amino acids. Germline V gene lookup returns CDR1 SGHRS and CDR2 YFSETQ. Deletions cut 1 base from V and 5 bases from J, with 12 bases between. CDR3 coding DNA: TGCGCCAGCAGCTTGCCTCTACAGGGAACCGGGGAGCTGTTTTTT. Translation gives CASSLPLQGTGELFF.

The gene calls are TRBV12-3 or TRBV12-4 and TRBJ1-1; D is unclear. With 4 bases removed from V and 5 bases from J, the gap between germline ends came to 5 bases. The CDR3 loop spans 11 amino acids. Here the CDR3 reads CASSSFTEAFF. CDR3 nucleotide sequence: TGTGCCAGCAGTTCCTTTACTGAAGCTTTCTTT.